This T cell receptor (beta chain) is from a study of T cells in localized non-small cell lung cancer. Study-wide findings and caveats: A median of approximately 60 of the top 100 tumor clones appeared in adjacent lung, which was paired and uninvolved. There was higher T cell clonality in uninvolved adjacent lung than in tumor, and it was highest there. Increased T cell density in blood showed an association with longer overall survival. Investigators sequenced only a single tumor region, leaving heterogeneity possible.

V was shortened by 5 bases and J by 3 bases, with 11 bases between the two germline ends. Germline lookup yields CDR1 SGHRS and CDR2 YFSETQ. The length of the CDR3 is 14 residues. Libraries were prepared by immunoSEQ multiplex PCR; TCRdb keeps only in-frame clonotypes and omits some of them. The sample has about 83,000 clones, 70% to 90% seen once. As for this clone: Its antigen is unknown.

Source: peripheral blood, taken before any cancer treatment. This receptor was obtained from a female donor of 60 years or more with stage I lung adenocarcinoma. The V and J genes are TRBV5-1 and TRBJ1-4; D gene ambiguous. CDR3 region: CASSTGWANEKLFF. The CDR3, as DNA: TGCGCCAGCAGTACGGGATGGGCTAATGAAAAACTGTTTTTT.